This passage covers 8 T cell receptor beta chains from one sample sequenced in a study of T cell changes during pregnancy in multiple sclerosis. The table came from immunoSEQ multiplex PCR; TCRdb's copy has only in-frame clones and leaves some out. The table lists 50,000 to 75,000 clones, around 92% of them singletons, with around 2.2% in the top ten. Sequences were derived from peripheral blood, sampled in the third trimester of pregnancy. The receptor source for this set is a female donor in good health, enrolled as a control in a pregnancy study.

This chain links TRBV5-1 with TRBJ1-4, with a possible D match to TRBD1 (5 bases). The CDR3 has 17 amino acids. Germline V CDR1 and CDR2: SGHRS, YFSETQ. V shed 1 base and J shed 5 bases, with 18 bases lying between them. The CDR3 DNA reads TGCGCCAGCAGCTTGCGGGCCACAGGAAACACGAATGAAAAACTGTTTTTT. As protein: CASSLRATGNTNEKLFF.

V gene TRBV2 combines with J gene TRBJ1-2; D gene uncertain. Trimming shortened V by 6 bases and J by 8 bases, and 10 bases separated the two germline ends. Germline lookup yields CDR1 SNHLY and CDR2 FYNNEI. This CDR3 spans 11 amino acids. CDR3 DNA sequence: TGTGCCAGCAGGCCCGTAGAGGGCTACACCTTC. It translates to CASRPVEGYTF.

This chain uses TRBV4-1 with TRBJ2-6, with D hard to call. Germline loops: CDR1 MGHRA, CDR2 YSYEKL. The CDR3 loop spans 16 amino acids. V lost 0 bases to trimming and J lost 2 bases, with 8 bases between them. The CDR3 DNA reads as TGCGCCAGCAGCCAAGATGAGGCCACTGGGGCCAACGTCCTGACTTTC. It translates to CASSQDEATGANVLTF.

The genes are TRBV28 and TRBJ2-7; D is undetermined. V was cut by 6 bases and J by 1 base, with 7 bases left in between. The CDR3 has 12 amino acids. CDR1 MDHEN and CDR2 SYDVKM come from the germline V gene. The CDR3 loop is CASRTLSYEQYF. CDR3 DNA sequence: TGTGCCAGCAGGACACTTTCCTACGAGCAGTACTTC.

V gene TRBV15 combines with J gene TRBJ2-5; 7 bases are a match to TRBD2. Per germline, CDR1 LNHNV and CDR2 YYDKDF (reference sequence). Trimming took 3 bases from V and 5 from J; bases not matched to a gene: 9. The CDR3 totals 15 residues. CDR3 sequence reads: CATSSRGTSVETQYF. CDR3 nucleotide sequence: TGTGCCACCAGCAGTCGGGGTACTAGCGTCGAGACCCAGTACTTC.

Turning to this clone: At one end, the junction sequence differs from germline, possibly due to a read error. The chain joins TRBV5-6 to TRBJ2-7, with 8 bases lining up with TRBD1. Germline V gives CDR1 SGHDT, CDR2 YYEEEE. CDR3 length equals 13 residues. The CDR3 bases are TGTGCCAGCAGCCTTCAGACAGGGGCCGACACCAGGTTC. It encodes CASSLQTGADTRF.

This sequence joins TRBV6-4 and TRBJ1-1, with D perhaps TRBD1 (6 bases). CDR3 length: 16 amino acids. Trimming left V 0 bases short and J 1 base short, with 12 bases between. CDR1 is MRHNA and CDR2 is SNTAGT in the germline V gene. CDR3 coding DNA: TGTGCCAGCAGTGACTCGAGTCGGACAGAGAACACTGAAGCTTTCTTT. Protein product: CASSDSSRTENTEAFF.

The V call is TRBV13, the J call TRBJ2-1; 10 positions agree with TRBD2. This CDR3 is 19 amino acids long. The V and J ends lost 7 bases and 1 base, in that order; junction bases with no gene match: 16. Germline V CDR1 and CDR2: PRHDT, FYEKMQ (reference sequence). CDR3 region: CASTRPGVAGGRSYNEQFF. The CDR3 DNA follows: TGTGCCAGCACCAGACCGGGGGTAGCGGGAGGTCGTTCCTACAATGAGCAGTTCTTC.